A single sample is the source of the 14 T cell receptor beta chains below, sequenced in a study of T cells in Graves' hyperthyroidism and ophthalmopathy. TCR beta CDR3 region amplification was performed from RNA transcripts. When the TCR CDR3 underwent first-round RT-PCR, the HTBI primer set was used. TCRdb re-called the multiplex PCR reads with MiXCR, one entry per CDR3 protein. In the table there are about 560,000 distinct CDR3 sequences, 15% to 20% of which are singletons. Input material: blood. The receptors come from a woman aged 18-29 years with Graves' hyperthyroidism.

This chain links TRBV9 with TRBJ1-3; possible D gene TRBD1, 5 bases. CDR1 and CDR2 from the germline V gene are SGDLS and YYNGEE. The CDR3 is 19 residues long. V gave up 4 bases and J gave up 0 bases, with 23 bases separating them. CDR3 in DNA: TGTGCCAGCAGCCATAATCAAGAAGCTCGGGACCTCTCTGGAAACACCATATATTTT. Translating gives CASSHNQEARDLSGNTIYF.

This chain connects TRBV28 to TRBJ2-5; D unclear. Trimming stripped 6 bases from V and 5 bases from J, with 13 bases between. The CDR3 contains 13 residues. Germline values: CDR1 MDHEN, CDR2 SYDVKM. Here the CDR3 DNA reads TGTGCCAGCAGGCGGCTCCCAGGCGAGACCCAGTACTTC. Protein sequence: CASRRLPGETQYF.

At least ten counts were recorded for this clonotype. The chain is built from TRBV24-1 and TRBJ2-1; TRBD2 agrees at 7 bases. After removal of 5 bases from V and 7 bases from J, the junction contained 7 bases not matched to a gene. Germline V gene lookup returns CDR1 KGHDR and CDR2 SFDVKD. The length of the CDR3 is 14 residues. The CDR3 sequence is CATSASGAVNEQFF. Written as DNA, the CDR3 is TGTGCCACCAGTGCCAGCGGGGCCGTTAATGAGCAGTTCTTC.

This clonotype was detected many times. This chain joins TRBV24-1 and TRBJ1-1; D possibly corresponds to TRBD1 (5 bases). The CDR3 is made up of 13 amino acids. Trimming stripped 4 bases from V and 7 bases from J, with 12 bases between. Germline V gene sequence: CDR1 KGHDR, CDR2 SFDVKD. The CDR3 spells CATSDPQTVEAFF. The CDR3 coding sequence is TGTGCCACCAGTGACCCTCAGACAGTTGAAGCTTTCTTT.

The V and J genes are TRBV19 and TRBJ2-6; no clear D. The CDR3 is 15 amino acids. CDR1 is LNHDA, CDR2 SQIVND, per germline (reference sequence). The V end was cut by 3 bases, the J end by 0 bases, with 6 bases between. In DNA form, the CDR3 reads TGTGCCAGTAGTATTGCTGGCTCTGGGGCCAACGTCCTGACTTTC. Translating gives CASSIAGSGANVLTF.

The chain combines TRBV6-2 or TRBV6-3 with TRBJ2-7; no clear D gene. CDR1 MNHEY and CDR2 SVGEGT come from the germline V gene. The CDR3 consists of 9 residues. V lost 11 bases, J lost 3 bases, and 5 bases lay in between. The DNA of the CDR3 is TGTGCCCCATACTACGAGCAGTACTTC. As protein: CAPYYEQYF.

This clonotype has only a few counts. The CDR3 sequence: CASSLSRGWYGYTF. In DNA form, the CDR3 reads TGTGCCAGCAGTTTATCGCGGGGCTGGTATGGCTACACCTTC. The chain couples TRBV27 to TRBJ1-2; a weak D match, TRBD1 (5 bases). V was cut by 0 bases and J by 5 bases, with 10 bases left in between. Looked up from germline, CDR1 is MNHEY and CDR2 is SMNVEV (reference sequence). This CDR3 is built from 14 residues.

This clonotype was found many times. This rearrangement joins TRBV11-2 to TRBJ2-5; TRBD2 matches at 12 bases. J was trimmed by 5 bases and V by 1 base; bases with no gene match: 2. This CDR3 contains 15 residues. Germline lookup yields CDR1 SGHAT and CDR2 FQNNGV. CDR3 in DNA: TGTGCCAGCAGCTTAGGACTAGCGGGAGTGGAGACCCAGTACTTC. Its protein product is CASSLGLAGVETQYF. The whole variable domain, filled in from reference TRBV11-2 and TRBJ2-5, reads EAGVAQSPRYKIIEKRQSVAFWCNPISGHATLYWYQQILGQGPKLLIQFQNNGVVDDSQLPKDRFSAERLKGVDSTLKIQPAKLEDSAVYLCASSLGLAGVETQYFGPGTRLLVL.

Only a few counts were recorded for this clonotype. The chain carries TRBV10-3 and TRBJ2-3; D is undetermined. V was pared by 4 bases and J by 1 base, with 6 bases between. The CDR3 has 13 residues. Germline CDR1 reads ENHRY; CDR2 reads SYGVKD. The CDR3 DNA reads TGTGCCATCAGTGCTTTGGGCACAGATACGCAGTATTTT. Protein product: CAISALGTDTQYF.

This chain links TRBV7-9 with TRBJ1-4; D not resolved. Germline CDR1 reads SEHNR; CDR2 reads FQNEAQ (reference sequence). Trimming shortened V by 3 bases and J by 0 bases, and 5 bases separated the two germline ends. The CDR3 runs to 14 residues. CDR3 nucleotides: TGTGCCAGCAGCTTCGACTCAACTAATGAAAAACTGTTTTTT. Translating it yields CASSFDSTNEKLFF.

This clonotype has ten or more counts. The chain employs TRBV20-1 and TRBJ1-1; 7 bases line up with TRBD1. Germline-derived CDR1 and CDR2 are DFQATT and SNEGSKA (reference sequence). The ends lost 0 bases at V and 1 base at J; junction bases unmatched: 5. The CDR3 totals 15 residues. For the CDR3, the DNA is TGCAGTGCTAGAGATCCCGACAGGGAGAACACTGAAGCTTTCTTT. It translates to CSARDPDRENTEAFF.

This rearrangement joins TRBV12-5 to TRBJ2-7; D is possibly TRBD1 (6 bases). Germline lookup yields CDR1 LGHNT and CDR2 FRNRAP. V dropped 2 bases and J dropped 3 bases, with 8 bases sitting between them. The CDR3 consists of 13 residues. The CDR3 nucleotides read TGTGCTAGTGGTTTGTCAGGGGACTACGAGCAGTACTTC. Amino acid sequence: CASGLSGDYEQYF.

Many counts were recorded for this clonotype. The gene calls are TRBV2 and TRBJ2-2; 7 bases line up with TRBD2. Germline V lookup: CDR1 SNHLY, CDR2 FYNNEI. Trimming took 7 bases from V and 5 from J; bases not matched to a gene: 7. The CDR3 totals 14 residues. The CDR3 protein is CASKEREGTGELFF. The CDR3 nucleotides are TGTGCCAGCAAGGAGCGGGAAGGGACCGGGGAGCTGTTTTTT.

This clonotype came up a few times. This rearrangement joins TRBV10-2 to TRBJ2-1; TRBD2 might be the D (7 bases). The germline CDR1 and CDR2 sequences are WSHSY and SAAADI. This CDR3 is built from 11 residues. V was shortened by 8 bases and J by 8 bases, with 10 bases between the two germline ends. This chain's CDR3 is CASGGAYEQFF. The CDR3 DNA follows: TGCGCCAGCGGGGGGGCGTATGAGCAGTTCTTC.